This T cell receptor (beta chain) was profiled in a study of blood T cell repertoires in COVID-19. Study-wide background: COVID-19 samples collected from the United States, Italy and Spain covered acute and convalescent phases.

The junction had 14 bases not matched to a gene; V was cut back by 2 bases and J by 7 bases. There are 17 residues in the CDR3. The germline V gene has CDR1 KGHSH and CDR2 LQKENI. Sequencing was performed with immunoSEQ multiplex PCR; in TCRdb, only in-frame clones are kept and a portion is missing. The sample lists 150,000 to 200,000 clones; over 90% were seen once. Seattle's cohort entered during active infection and was followed longitudinally. The sequenced sample was peripheral blood. The receptor was derived from a woman aged 60-75 years with COVID-19, enrolled during active disease. This chain connects TRBV18 to TRBJ2-1; the match to TRBD2 covers 7 bases. The CDR3 sequence is CASSPFTGTGGWNEQFF. Here the CDR3 DNA reads TGTGCCAGCTCACCATTTACCGGGACGGGGGGTTGGAATGAGCAGTTCTTC.